This TCR beta chain was sequenced for a study of spatial heterogeneity in lung cancer. J lost 6 bases, V lost 2 bases, and 2 bases had no gene match. The CDR3 is 15 amino acids. Germline V gives CDR1 KGHDR, CDR2 SFDVKD. TCRdb called the 5' RACE reads again in MiXCR, with one record for every CDR3 protein. This sample carries tens of thousands of distinct CDR3 sequences, 5.3% of them seen once, and the ten largest clones take 11%. Time point specified: sample taken at primary tumor resection. This clonotype occurred many times. The clonotype comes from a male donor with early-stage non-small cell lung cancer. The chain is built from TRBV24-1 and TRBJ1-4; 10 positions agree with TRBD1. The sequenced sample was PBMCs, obtained at surgery. CDR3 sequence: CATSDSGQGDEKLFF. CDR3 nucleotides: TGTGCCACCAGTGATTCCGGACAGGGGGATGAAAAACTGTTTTTT.